The 14 T cell receptor beta chains listed next were all sequenced from one sample in a study of blood T cell repertoires in COVID-19. This table comes from immunoSEQ multiplex PCR, and its TCRdb copy is limited to in-frame clones, with some not included. Here the sample spans about 170,000 clones, 87% being singletons. The sequencing input was peripheral blood. The receptors here all came from a man between 18 and 35 years old with active or convalescent COVID-19.

The chain couples TRBV10-3 to TRBJ2-1; 11 nucleotides agree with TRBD1. The V gene end was trimmed by 10 bases and the J gene end by 6 bases; junction bases not matched to a gene: 2. In germline, CDR1 is ENHRY, CDR2 SYGVKD. The length of the CDR3 is 12 residues. Here the CDR3 reads CATGTGGNEQFF. Here the CDR3 DNA reads TGTGCCACGGGGACAGGGGGCAATGAGCAGTTCTTC.

This clone came up a few times. The chain recombines TRBV7-2 with TRBJ1-2; a possible D gene is TRBD1 (5 bases). Germline V gene data show CDR1 as SGHTA and CDR2 as FQGNSA. The CDR3 is 14 residues long. V lost 0 bases and J lost 5, with 10 bases in between. In nucleotides, the CDR3 is TGTGCCAGCAGCTTAGCTGGGGGGTCGTATGGCTACACCTTC. The encoded protein is CASSLAGGSYGYTF.

The CDR3 nucleotides are TGTGCCAGCAGTTCGACAGCGATCAATCAGCCCCAGCATTTT. Translated, it gives CASSSTAINQPQHF. This sequence joins TRBV6-5 and TRBJ1-5; possibly TRBD1 for D (5 bases). In germline, CDR1 is MNHEY, CDR2 SVGAGI. Trimming stripped 4 bases from V and 3 bases from J, with 10 bases between. The CDR3 is made up of 14 amino acids.

This chain links TRBV30 with TRBJ1-4; the match to TRBD1 covers 9 bases. The CDR3 loop spans 15 amino acids. Germline CDR1 is GTSNPN and CDR2 is SVGIG (reference sequence). Unmatched junction bases numbered 5, after V lost 1 base and J lost 5 bases. CDR3 loop: CAWSGKGTGNEKLFF. Written as DNA, the CDR3 is TGTGCCTGGAGTGGTAAAGGGACAGGGAATGAAAAACTGTTTTTT.

CDR3 region: CSASKQPNTEAFF. CDR3 sequence (DNA): TGCAGTGCTAGTAAACAGCCCAACACTGAAGCTTTCTTT. V is TRBV20-1 and J is TRBJ1-1; no clear D gene. Germline CDR1 DFQATT, CDR2 SNEGSKA (reference sequence). The CDR3 has 13 residues. The germline V and J ends were trimmed by 3 bases and 2 bases, with 10 bases remaining between them.

The chain joins TRBV2 to TRBJ1-1, with 9 bases lining up with TRBD1. The ends lost 11 bases at V and 0 bases at J; junction bases unmatched: 13. Germline V lookup: CDR1 SNHLY, CDR2 FYNNEI. The length of the CDR3 is 16 residues. CDR3 nucleotides: TGTGCCGGATACCGGGACAGGGCCATCATGAACACTGAAGCTTTCTTT. This sequence encodes CAGYRDRAIMNTEAFF. The full variable domain, its missing parts supplied by reference TRBV2 and TRBJ1-1, is EPEVTQTPSHQVTQMGQEVILRCVPISNHLYFYWYRQILGQKVEFLVSFYNNEISEKSEIFDDQFSVERPDGSNFTLKIRSTKLEDSAMYFCAGYRDRAIMNTEAFFGQGTRLTVV.

The gene calls are TRBV13 and TRBJ1-2; D might be TRBD1 (5 bases). The CDR3 loop spans 19 amino acids. CDR1 and CDR2 (germline): PRHDT, FYEKMQ (reference sequence). Trimming took off 5 bases at V and 1 base at J, with 26 bases between the two ends. CDR3 nucleotide sequence: TGTGCCAGCAGCACTCAGGACACAACAGACGACTTACATAACTATGGCTACACCTTC. Translation: CASSTQDTTDDLHNYGYTF.

The chain combines TRBV5-1 with TRBJ1-2, with a weak D call TRBD1 (5 bases). V was cut by 4 bases and J by 8 bases, with 21 bases left in between. Germline V CDR1 and CDR2: SGHRS, YFSETQ. This CDR3 spans 15 amino acids. The CDR3 here is CASSNQPQGGHGYTF. In DNA form, the CDR3 reads TGCGCCAGCAGCAACCAACCTCAGGGAGGACACGGCTACACCTTC.

V is TRBV3-1 (or the pseudogene TRBV3-2) and J is TRBJ2-1; 9 nucleotides agree with TRBD2. V gave up 4 bases and J gave up 5 bases; unmatched junction bases: 9. The CDR3 is 16 amino acids. Germline V lookup: CDR1 LGHDT, CDR2 YNNKEL (reference sequence). CDR3 sequence: CASSPEGLAINNEQFF. The DNA of the CDR3 is TGTGCCAGCAGCCCCGAGGGACTAGCTATCAACAATGAGCAGTTCTTC.

The rearrangement joins TRBV27 to TRBJ2-7, with TRBD1 matching 8 bases. The germline gives CDR1 MNHEY, CDR2 SMNVEV (reference sequence). The CDR3 spans 15 residues. V dropped 2 bases and J dropped 1; count of bases not matched to a gene: 4. The CDR3 sequence is CASSLLWDRSYEQYF. As DNA, the CDR3 is TGTGCCAGCAGTTTACTTTGGGACAGGTCCTACGAGCAGTACTTC.

This rearrangement joins TRBV27 to TRBJ1-5; a weak D match, TRBD1 (6 bases). The germline CDR1 and CDR2 sequences are MNHEY and SMNVEV (reference sequence). The CDR3 totals 12 residues. Trimming stripped 5 bases from V and 5 bases from J, with 7 bases between. The CDR3 protein is CASSAGDQPQHF. As DNA, the CDR3 is TGTGCCAGCAGTGCAGGGGATCAGCCCCAGCATTTT.

The chain employs TRBV10-1 and TRBJ1-5, with TRBD1 matching 7 bases. CDR3 length: 12 amino acids. CDR1 and CDR2 (germline): WNHNN, SYGVQD (reference sequence). V lost 6 bases to trimming and J lost 6 bases; unmatched junction nucleotides: 2. The CDR3 nucleotides are TGCGCCAGCAGGGGACAGACTCAGCCCCAGCATTTT. Its translation is CASRGQTQPQHF.

The chain uses TRBV7-2 and TRBJ2-3, with TRBD2 matching 8 bases. V lost 1 base and J lost 2; bases outside the gene matches: 2. CDR3 length equals 15 residues. CDR1 and CDR2 from the germline V gene are SGHTA and FQGNSA. CDR3 region: CASSLVAGNTDTQYF. The CDR3 DNA reads TGTGCCAGCAGCTTAGTAGCGGGGAACACAGATACGCAGTATTTT.

The rearrangement joins TRBV28 to TRBJ2-2, with D possibly matching TRBD1 (6 bases). The length of the CDR3 is 14 residues. V shed 6 bases and J shed 6 bases, with 14 bases lying between them. CDR1 MDHEN and CDR2 SYDVKM come from the germline V gene. The CDR3 reads CASSNWDNPGELFF. The CDR3 nucleotides are TGTGCCAGCAGCAATTGGGACAATCCCGGGGAGCTGTTTTTT.